The rows below give T cell receptor beta chains drawn from one sample of a study of OX40 agonist ivuxolimab in advanced cancers. Assay used: immunoSEQ multiplex PCR; TCRdb lists only in-frame clones, some missing. Of 87,000 or so clones listed, around 82% were seen once; the top ten hold less than 5%. Source: CD4+ or CD8+ T cells sorted from blood, taken in a trial of the OX40 agonist ivuxolimab. These receptors all stem from an adult with an advanced solid tumor such as melanoma, head and neck, liver or kidney cancer. Each CDR3 is given without its conserved first and last residue. Fields, in order: J gene, V gene, CDR3 protein.

j_gene: TRBJ2-1
v_gene: TRBV11-2
CDR3aa: ASSRSSGSRINEQF

j_gene: TRBJ2-5
v_gene: TRBV4-3
CDR3aa: ASSLSGSLETQY

j_gene: TRBJ1-1
v_gene: TRBV4-1
CDR3aa: ASSQEGERTEAF

j_gene: TRBJ2-5
v_gene: TRBV5-1
CDR3aa: ASSLTGGLFGETQY

j_gene: TRBJ2-1
v_gene: TRBV7-7
CDR3aa: ASSWDLYNEQF

j_gene: TRBJ2-3
v_gene: TRBV7-9
CDR3aa: ASSLDRLTSTDTQY

j_gene: TRBJ2-1
v_gene: TRBV27
CDR3aa: ASSPQRSSYNEQF

j_gene: TRBJ2-5
v_gene: TRBV7-9
CDR3aa: ASSLPRTPEDEGQETQY

j_gene: TRBJ2-1
v_gene: TRBV4-1
CDR3aa: ASSQDWQGEQF

j_gene: TRBJ2-7
v_gene: TRBV9
CDR3aa: ASSVVPGVEQY

j_gene: TRBJ1-1
v_gene: TRBV18
CDR3aa: ASSLGANTEAF

j_gene: TRBJ2-7
v_gene: TRBV9
CDR3aa: ASSAGREGIEEQY

j_gene: TRBJ2-1
v_gene: TRBV5-4
CDR3aa: ASHAESSYNEQF

j_gene: TRBJ2-3
v_gene: TRBV18
CDR3aa: ASSRTSGRTRGRAQY

j_gene: TRBJ2-7
v_gene: TRBV6-1
CDR3aa: ASSDGRIYEQY

j_gene: TRBJ1-2
v_gene: TRBV19
CDR3aa: ASSDSAGHYGYT

j_gene: TRBJ2-3
v_gene: TRBV9
CDR3aa: ASSQGTSTDTQY

j_gene: -
v_gene: TRBV9
CDR3aa: ASSTGGLAVIYEQY

j_gene: TRBJ2-1
v_gene: TRBV27
CDR3aa: ASSYSGTSYNEQF

j_gene: TRBJ1-1
v_gene: TRBV10-3
CDR3aa: AISDTGRMNTEAF

j_gene: TRBJ1-3
v_gene: TRBV7-2
CDR3aa: ASSPGPAGNTIY

j_gene: TRBJ2-1
v_gene: TRBV11-3
CDR3aa: ASSPEGDNNEQF

j_gene: TRBJ2-6
v_gene: TRBV7-2
CDR3aa: ASSGYSGANVLT

j_gene: TRBJ2-1
v_gene: TRBV2
CDR3aa: AIETGFGDEQF

j_gene: TRBJ2-7
v_gene: TRBV29-1
CDR3aa: SVDSRNGYEQY

j_gene: TRBJ2-7
v_gene: TRBV7-2
CDR3aa: ASTEGAISYEQY

j_gene: TRBJ2-3
v_gene: TRBV9
CDR3aa: ASSVATLTSGTDTQY